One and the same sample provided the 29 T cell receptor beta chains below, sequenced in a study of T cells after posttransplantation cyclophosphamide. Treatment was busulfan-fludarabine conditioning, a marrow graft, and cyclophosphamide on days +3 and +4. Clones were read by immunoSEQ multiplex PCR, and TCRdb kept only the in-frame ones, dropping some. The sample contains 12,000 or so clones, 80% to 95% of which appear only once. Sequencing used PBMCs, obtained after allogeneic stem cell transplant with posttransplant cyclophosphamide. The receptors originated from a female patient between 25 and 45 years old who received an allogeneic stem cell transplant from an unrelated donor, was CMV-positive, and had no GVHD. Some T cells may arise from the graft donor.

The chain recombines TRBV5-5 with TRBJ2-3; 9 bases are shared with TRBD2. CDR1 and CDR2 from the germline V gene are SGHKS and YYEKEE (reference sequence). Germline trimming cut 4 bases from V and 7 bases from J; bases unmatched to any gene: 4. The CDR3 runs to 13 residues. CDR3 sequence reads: CASSPGLAYTQYF. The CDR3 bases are TGTGCCAGCAGCCCGGGACTAGCATATACGCAGTATTTT.

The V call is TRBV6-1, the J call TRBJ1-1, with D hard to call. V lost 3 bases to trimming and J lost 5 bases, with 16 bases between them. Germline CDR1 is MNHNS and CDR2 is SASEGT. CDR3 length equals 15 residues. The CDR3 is CASSDGLGGSTEAFF. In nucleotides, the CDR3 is TGTGCCAGCAGTGACGGACTTGGCGGTAGTACTGAAGCTTTCTTT.

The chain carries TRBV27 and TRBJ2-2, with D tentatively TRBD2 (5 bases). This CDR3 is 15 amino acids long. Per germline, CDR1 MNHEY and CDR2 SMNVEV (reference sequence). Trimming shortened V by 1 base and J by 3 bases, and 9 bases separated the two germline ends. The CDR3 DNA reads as TGTGCCAGCAGTTTATTGTCGGGATACACCGGGGAGCTGTTTTTT. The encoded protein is CASSLLSGYTGELFF.

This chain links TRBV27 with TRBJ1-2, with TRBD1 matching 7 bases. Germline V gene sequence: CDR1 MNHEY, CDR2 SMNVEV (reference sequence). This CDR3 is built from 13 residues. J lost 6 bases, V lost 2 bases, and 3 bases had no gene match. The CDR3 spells CASSLQGGDGYTF. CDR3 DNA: TGTGCCAGCAGTTTACAGGGGGGTGATGGCTACACCTTC.

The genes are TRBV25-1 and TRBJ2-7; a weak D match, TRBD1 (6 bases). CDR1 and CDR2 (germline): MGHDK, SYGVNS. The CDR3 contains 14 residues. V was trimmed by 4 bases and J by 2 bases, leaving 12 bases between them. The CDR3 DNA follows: TGTGCCAGCAGTGCCCAGGGGATCGCCTACGAGCAGTACTTC. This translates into CASSAQGIAYEQYF.

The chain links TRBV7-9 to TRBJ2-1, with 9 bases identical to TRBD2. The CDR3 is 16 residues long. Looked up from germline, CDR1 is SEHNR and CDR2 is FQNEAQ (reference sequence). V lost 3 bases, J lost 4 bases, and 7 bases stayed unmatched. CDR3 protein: CASSFSTSGWYNEQFF. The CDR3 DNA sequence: TGTGCCAGCAGCTTCTCCACTAGCGGGTGGTACAATGAGCAGTTCTTC.

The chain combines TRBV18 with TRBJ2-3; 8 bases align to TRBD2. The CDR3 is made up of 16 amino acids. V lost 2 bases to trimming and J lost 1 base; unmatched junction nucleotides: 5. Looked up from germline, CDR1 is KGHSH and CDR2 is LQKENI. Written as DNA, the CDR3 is TGTGCCAGCTCACCATACCCACTAGCGGGCACAGATACGCAGTATTTT. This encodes CASSPYPLAGTDTQYF.

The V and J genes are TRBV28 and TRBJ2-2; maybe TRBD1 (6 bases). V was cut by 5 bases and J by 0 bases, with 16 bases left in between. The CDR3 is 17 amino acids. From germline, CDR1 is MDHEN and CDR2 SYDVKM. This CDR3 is CASSPRTATPNTGELFF. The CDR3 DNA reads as TGTGCCAGCAGTCCCCGGACAGCCACCCCGAACACCGGGGAGCTGTTTTTT.

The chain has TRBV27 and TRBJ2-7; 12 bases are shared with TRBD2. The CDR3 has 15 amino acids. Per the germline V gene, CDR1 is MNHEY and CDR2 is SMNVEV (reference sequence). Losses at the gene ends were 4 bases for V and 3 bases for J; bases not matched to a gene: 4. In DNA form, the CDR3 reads TGTGCCAGCAGTTCCCCGACTAGCGGGAGCTACGAGCAGTACTTC. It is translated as CASSSPTSGSYEQYF.

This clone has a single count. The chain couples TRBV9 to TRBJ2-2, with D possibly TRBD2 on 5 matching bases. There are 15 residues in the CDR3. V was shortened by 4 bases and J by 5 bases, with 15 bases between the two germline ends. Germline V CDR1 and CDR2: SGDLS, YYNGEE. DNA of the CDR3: TGTGCCAGCAGCCCTTATGGAGGCTTAACCGGGGAGCTGTTTTTT. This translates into CASSPYGGLTGELFF.

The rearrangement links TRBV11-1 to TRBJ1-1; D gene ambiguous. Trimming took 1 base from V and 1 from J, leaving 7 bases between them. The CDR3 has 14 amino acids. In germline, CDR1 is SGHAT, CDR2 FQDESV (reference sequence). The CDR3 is CASSLVDKNTEAFF. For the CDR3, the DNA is TGTGCCAGCAGCTTAGTCGACAAGAACACTGAAGCTTTCTTT.

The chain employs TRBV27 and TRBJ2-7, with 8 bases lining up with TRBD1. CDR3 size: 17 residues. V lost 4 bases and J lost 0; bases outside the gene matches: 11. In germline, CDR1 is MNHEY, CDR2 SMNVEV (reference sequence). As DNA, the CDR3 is TGTGCCAGCAGTTCCCTCACCGGGACAGGCAACTCCTACGAGCAGTACTTC. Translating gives CASSSLTGTGNSYEQYF.

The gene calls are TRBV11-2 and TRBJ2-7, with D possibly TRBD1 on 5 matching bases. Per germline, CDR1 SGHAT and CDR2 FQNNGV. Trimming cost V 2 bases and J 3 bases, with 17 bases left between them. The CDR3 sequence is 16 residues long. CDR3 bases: TGTGCCAGCAGCTTACGGACATTAACGGTGGGCTACGAGCAGTACTTC. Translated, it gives CASSLRTLTVGYEQYF.

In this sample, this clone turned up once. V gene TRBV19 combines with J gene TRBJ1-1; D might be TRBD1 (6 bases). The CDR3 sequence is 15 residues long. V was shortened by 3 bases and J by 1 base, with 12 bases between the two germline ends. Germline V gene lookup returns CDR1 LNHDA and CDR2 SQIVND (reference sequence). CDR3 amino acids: CASSILAGANTEAFF. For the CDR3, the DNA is TGTGCCAGTAGTATTCTGGCAGGGGCGAACACTGAAGCTTTCTTT.

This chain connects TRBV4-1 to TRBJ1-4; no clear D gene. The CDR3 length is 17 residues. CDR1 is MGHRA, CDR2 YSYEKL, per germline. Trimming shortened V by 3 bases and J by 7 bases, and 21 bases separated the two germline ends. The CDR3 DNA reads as TGCGCCAGCAGCCACCTCTTCACGACATCTTTGAGTGAAAAACTGTTTTTT. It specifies CASSHLFTTSLSEKLFF.

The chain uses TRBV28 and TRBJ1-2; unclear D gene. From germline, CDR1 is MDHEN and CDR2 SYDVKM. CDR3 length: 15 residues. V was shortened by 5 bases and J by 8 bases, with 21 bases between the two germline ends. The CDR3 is CASSLAAPGGLGYTF. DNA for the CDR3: TGTGCCAGCAGTCTAGCGGCCCCAGGAGGATTGGGCTACACCTTC.

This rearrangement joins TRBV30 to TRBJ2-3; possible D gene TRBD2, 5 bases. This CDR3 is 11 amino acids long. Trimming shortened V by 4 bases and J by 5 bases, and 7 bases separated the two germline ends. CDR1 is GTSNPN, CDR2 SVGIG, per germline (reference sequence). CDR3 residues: CAWIGGDTQYF. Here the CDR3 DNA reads TGTGCCTGGATAGGAGGAGATACGCAGTATTTT.

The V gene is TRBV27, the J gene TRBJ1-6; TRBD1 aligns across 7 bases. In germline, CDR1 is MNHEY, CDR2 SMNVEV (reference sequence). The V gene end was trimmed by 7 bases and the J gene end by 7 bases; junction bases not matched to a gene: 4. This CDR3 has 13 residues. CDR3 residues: CASTDRVNSPLHF. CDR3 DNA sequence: TGTGCCAGCACCGACAGGGTAAATTCACCCCTCCACTTT.

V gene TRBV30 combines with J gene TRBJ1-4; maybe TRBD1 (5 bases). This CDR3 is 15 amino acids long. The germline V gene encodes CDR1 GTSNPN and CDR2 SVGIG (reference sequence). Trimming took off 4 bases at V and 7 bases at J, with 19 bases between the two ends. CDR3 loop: CAWTHSQGGLEKLFF. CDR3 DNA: TGTGCCTGGACCCACTCCCAGGGAGGACTTGAAAAACTGTTTTTT.

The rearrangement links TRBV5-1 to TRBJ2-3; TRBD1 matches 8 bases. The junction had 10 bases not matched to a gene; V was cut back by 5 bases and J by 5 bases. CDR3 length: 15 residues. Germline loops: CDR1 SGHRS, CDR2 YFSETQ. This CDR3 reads CASRHPGTGGDTQYF. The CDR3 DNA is TGCGCCAGCAGACATCCAGGGACAGGTGGAGATACGCAGTATTTT.

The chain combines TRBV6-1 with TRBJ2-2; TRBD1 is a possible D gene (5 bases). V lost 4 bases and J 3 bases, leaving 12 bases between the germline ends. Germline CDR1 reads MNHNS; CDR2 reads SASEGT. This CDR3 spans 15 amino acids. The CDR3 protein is CASSVVGVDTGELFF. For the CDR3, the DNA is TGTGCCAGCAGTGTTGTAGGGGTGGACACCGGGGAGCTGTTTTTT.

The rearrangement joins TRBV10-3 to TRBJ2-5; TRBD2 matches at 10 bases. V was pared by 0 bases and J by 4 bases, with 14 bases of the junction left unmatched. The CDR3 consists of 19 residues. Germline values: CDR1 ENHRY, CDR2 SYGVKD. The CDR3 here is CAISESRQGASGSRETQYF. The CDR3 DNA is TGTGCCATCAGTGAGTCGAGGCAGGGGGCTAGCGGGAGCCGAGAGACCCAGTACTTC.

The CDR3: CASSFLASGRYNEQFF. The CDR3, as DNA: TGTGCCAGCAGTTTCCTGGCTAGCGGGAGGTACAATGAGCAGTTCTTC. The J gene is TRBJ2-1, the V gene TRBV27; 11 bases agree with TRBD2. Losses at the gene ends were 3 bases for V and 4 bases for J; bases not matched to a gene: 5. Germline CDR1 is MNHEY and CDR2 is SMNVEV (reference sequence). The CDR3 has 16 amino acids.

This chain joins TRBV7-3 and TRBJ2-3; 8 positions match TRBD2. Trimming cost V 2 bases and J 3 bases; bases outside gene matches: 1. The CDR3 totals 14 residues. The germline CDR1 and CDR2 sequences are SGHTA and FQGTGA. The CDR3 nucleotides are TGTGCCAGCAGCTTAGCTAGCGGGACAGATACGCAGTATTTT. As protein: CASSLASGTDTQYF.

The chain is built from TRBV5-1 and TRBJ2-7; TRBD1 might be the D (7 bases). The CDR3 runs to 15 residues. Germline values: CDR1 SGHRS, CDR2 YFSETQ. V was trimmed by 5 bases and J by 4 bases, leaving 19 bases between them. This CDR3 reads CASREGQSLVYEQYF. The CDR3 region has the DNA TGCGCCAGCAGGGAGGGACAGAGCCTAGTTTACGAGCAGTACTTC.

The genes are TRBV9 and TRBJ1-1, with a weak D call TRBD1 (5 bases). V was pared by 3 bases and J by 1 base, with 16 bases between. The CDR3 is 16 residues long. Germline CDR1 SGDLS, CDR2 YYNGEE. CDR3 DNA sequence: TGTGCCAGCAGCGACCCCCGGGGGGAGGGGAACACTGAAGCTTTCTTT. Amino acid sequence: CASSDPRGEGNTEAFF.

For the CDR3, the DNA is TGTGCCAGCAGCCTGGGACAGAGGCTAAAGCAGTTCTTC. This sequence encodes CASSLGQRLKQFF. V usage is TRBV28 and J usage is TRBJ2-1; TRBD1 matches at 7 bases. This CDR3 has 13 residues. V lost 6 bases to trimming and J lost 11 bases; unmatched junction nucleotides: 10. Germline V gene lookup returns CDR1 MDHEN and CDR2 SYDVKM.

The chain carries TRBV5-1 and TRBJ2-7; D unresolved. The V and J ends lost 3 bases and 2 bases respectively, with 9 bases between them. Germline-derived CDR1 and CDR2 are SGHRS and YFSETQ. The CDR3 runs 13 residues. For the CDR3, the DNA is TGCGCCAGCAGCTCGTCAGGCACCTACGAGCAGTACTTC. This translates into CASSSSGTYEQYF. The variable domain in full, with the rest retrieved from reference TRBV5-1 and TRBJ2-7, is KAGVTQTPRYLIKTRGQQVTLSCSPISGHRSVSWYQQTPGQGLQFLFEYFSETQRNKGNFPGRFSGRQFSNSRSEMNVSTLELGDSALYLCASSSSGTYEQYFGPGTRLTVT.

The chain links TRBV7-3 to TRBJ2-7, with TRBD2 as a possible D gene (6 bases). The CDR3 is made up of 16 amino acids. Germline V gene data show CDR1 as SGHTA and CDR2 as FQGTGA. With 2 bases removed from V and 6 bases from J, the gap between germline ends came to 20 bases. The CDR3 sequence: CASSLPEGVMYSEQYF. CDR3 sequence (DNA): TGTGCCAGCAGCTTACCGGAGGGTGTGATGTATAGCGAGCAGTACTTC. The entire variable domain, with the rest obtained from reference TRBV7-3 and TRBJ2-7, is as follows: GAGVSQTPSNKVTEKGKYVELRCDPISGHTALYWYRQSLGQGPEFLIYFQGTGAADDSGLPNDRFFAVRPEGSVSTLKIQRTERGDSAVYLCASSLPEGVMYSEQYFGPGTRLTVT.